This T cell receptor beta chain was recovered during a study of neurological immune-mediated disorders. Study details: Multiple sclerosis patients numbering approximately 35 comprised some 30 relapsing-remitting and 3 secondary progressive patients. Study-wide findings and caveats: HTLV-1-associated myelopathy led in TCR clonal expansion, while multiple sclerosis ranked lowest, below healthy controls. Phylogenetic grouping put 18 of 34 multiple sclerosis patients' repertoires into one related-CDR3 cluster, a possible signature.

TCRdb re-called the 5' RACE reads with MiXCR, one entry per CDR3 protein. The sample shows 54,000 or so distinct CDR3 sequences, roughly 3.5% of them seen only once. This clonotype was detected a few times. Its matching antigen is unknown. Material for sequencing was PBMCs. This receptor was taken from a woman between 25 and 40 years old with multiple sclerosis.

Here the CDR3 DNA reads TGCGCCAGCAGCTTTGGGTTGTCAGGCACTGAAGCTTTCTTT. This translates into CASSFGLSGTEAFF. The chain links TRBV5-1 to TRBJ1-1; D is unresolved. The CDR3 sequence is 14 residues long. V was trimmed by 2 bases and J by 4 bases, leaving 12 bases between them. Germline V gene data show CDR1 as SGHRS and CDR2 as YFSETQ.